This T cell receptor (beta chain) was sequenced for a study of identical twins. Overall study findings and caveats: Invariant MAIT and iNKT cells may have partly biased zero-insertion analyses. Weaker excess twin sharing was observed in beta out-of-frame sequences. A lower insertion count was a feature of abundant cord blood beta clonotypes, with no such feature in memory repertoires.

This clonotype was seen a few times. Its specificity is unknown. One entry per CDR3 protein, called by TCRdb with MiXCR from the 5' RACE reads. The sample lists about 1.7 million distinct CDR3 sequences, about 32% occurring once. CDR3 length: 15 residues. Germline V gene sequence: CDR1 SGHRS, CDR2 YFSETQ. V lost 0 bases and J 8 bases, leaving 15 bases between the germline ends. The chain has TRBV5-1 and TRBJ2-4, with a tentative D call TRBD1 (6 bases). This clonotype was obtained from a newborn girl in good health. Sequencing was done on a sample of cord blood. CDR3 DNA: TGCGCCAGCAGCTTGGTCAGGGGCAGGGGAGACATTCAGTACTTC. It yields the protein CASSLVRGRGDIQYF.